Presented here are 14 T cell receptor beta chains from one specimen sequenced in a study of technical replicates of blood from a few donors. Using immunoSEQ multiplex PCR, the repertoire was profiled, and TCRdb retains in-frame clones only, with some absent. The table shows about 82,000 clones, with over 90% occurring only once. The sequencing sample was made of T cells isolated from PBMCs. Receptor source: a human donor in good health.

This clone was seen just once. V and J are TRBV7-9 and TRBJ2-1; D is perhaps TRBD2 (6 bases). The V gene lost 0 bases and the J gene lost 8 bases, with 14 bases spanning the gap. The CDR3 loop spans 15 amino acids. The germline V gene encodes CDR1 SEHNR and CDR2 FQNEAQ (reference sequence). The CDR3 DNA reads as TGTGCCAGCAGCTTAGCGCGGGGTTTGAGGGATGAGCAGTTCTTC. It encodes CASSLARGLRDEQFF.

The chain joins TRBV10-3 to TRBJ2-7; 8 bases agree with TRBD1. The CDR3 length is 14 residues. Germline V CDR1 and CDR2: ENHRY, SYGVKD. V shed 5 bases and J 3 bases; nucleotides not matched to a gene: 6. The CDR3 spells CAISTPDRGYEQYF. The DNA of the CDR3 is TGTGCCATCAGTACACCCGACAGGGGCTACGAGCAGTACTTC.

This sequence joins TRBV25-1 and TRBJ2-1, with TRBD1 identical over 7 bases. V trimming: 7 bases; J trimming: 3 bases; junction bases outside the gene matches: 6. The CDR3 loop spans 14 amino acids. The germline gives CDR1 MGHDK, CDR2 SYGVNS. This CDR3 reads CASTRTGNYNEQFF. In DNA, the CDR3 is TGTGCCAGCACCCGGACAGGTAACTACAATGAGCAGTTCTTC.

The chain combines TRBV14 with TRBJ2-1, with 8 bases aligning to TRBD1. The V gene's germline CDR1 is SGHDN and CDR2 FVKESK. The CDR3 has 14 amino acids. Trimming at V came to 4 bases and at J to 7 bases, leaving 6 bases not matched to a gene. CDR3: CASSPWTGRNEQFF. The CDR3 DNA is TGTGCCAGCAGCCCTTGGACAGGGAGGAATGAGCAGTTCTTC.

The chain couples TRBV6-5 to TRBJ2-7, with D maybe TRBD1 (6 bases). The V and J ends lost 4 bases and 7 bases respectively, with 11 bases between them. There are 12 residues in the CDR3. Looked up from germline, CDR1 is MNHEY and CDR2 is SVGAGI. The CDR3 DNA reads as TGTGCCAGCAGTTCAGCAGGGGAAGAGCAGTACTTC. Translation: CASSSAGEEQYF.

The count of this clone is one. The chain carries TRBV6-1 and TRBJ2-3; D is perhaps TRBD1 (6 bases). This CDR3 region has 16 residues. V lost 2 bases and J lost 1, with 13 bases in between. The germline V gene has CDR1 MNHNS and CDR2 SASEGT. The CDR3 sequence is CASSEILAGGTDTQYF. The DNA for the CDR3 is TGTGCCAGCAGTGAAATCTTGGCAGGGGGCACAGATACGCAGTATTTT.

This sequence joins TRBV6-5 and TRBJ1-5, with TRBD1 matching 8 bases. The V gene end was trimmed by 3 bases and the J gene end by 5 bases; junction bases not matched to a gene: 6. Germline CDR1 and CDR2: MNHEY and SVGAGI. The CDR3 contains 15 residues. The CDR3, as DNA: TGTGCCAGCAGTTATTCAGGGGGCTCGGATCAGCCCCAGCATTTT. Amino acid sequence: CASSYSGGSDQPQHF.

This clone has a single count. The chain combines TRBV9 with TRBJ2-1; TRBD2 matches 10 bases. This CDR3 is built from 14 residues. V dropped 3 bases and J dropped 9; count of bases not matched to a gene: 6. Germline assignment: CDR1 SGDLS and CDR2 YYNGEE. The CDR3 loop is CASSAGTSDGEQFF. The CDR3 DNA reads as TGTGCCAGCAGCGCGGGGACTAGCGACGGTGAGCAGTTCTTC. Variable domain in full (rest from reference TRBV9 and TRBJ2-1): DSGVTQTPKHLITATGQRVTLRCSPRSGDLSVYWYQQSLDQGLQFLIQYYNGEERAKGNILERFSAQQFPDLHSELNLSSLELGDSALYFCASSAGTSDGEQFFGPGTRLTVL.

This chain connects TRBV7-9 to TRBJ2-3; TRBD1 matches 9 bases. The CDR3 contains 15 residues. Germline assignment: CDR1 SEHNR and CDR2 FQNEAQ (reference sequence). The trim removed 5 bases at V and 2 bases at J, leaving 5 bases unmatched. As DNA, the CDR3 is TGTGCCAGCAGCCCCGGGACAGGGCACACAGATACGCAGTATTTT. It encodes CASSPGTGHTDTQYF.

The chain carries TRBV9 and TRBJ1-2, with no clear D. Germline CDR1 reads SGDLS; CDR2 reads YYNGEE. The CDR3 totals 12 residues. Deletions cut 1 base from V and 8 bases from J, with 9 bases between. The CDR3 is CASSVSDFGYTF. The CDR3, as DNA: TGTGCCAGCAGCGTATCAGATTTCGGCTACACCTTC. Full variable domain (outside the CDR3, taken from reference TRBV9 and TRBJ1-2): DSGVTQTPKHLITATGQRVTLRCSPRSGDLSVYWYQQSLDQGLQFLIQYYNGEERAKGNILERFSAQQFPDLHSELNLSSLELGDSALYFCASSVSDFGYTFGSGTRLTVV.

This chain uses TRBV18 with TRBJ1-5, with 7 bases matching TRBD1. Per the germline V gene, CDR1 is KGHSH and CDR2 is LQKENI. The V and J ends lost 5 bases and 3 bases, in that order; junction bases with no gene match: 7. This CDR3 comprises 15 residues. The CDR3 nucleotides read TGTGCCAGCTCATCGAGACAGGGAAACAATCAGCCCCAGCATTTT. This encodes CASSSRQGNNQPQHF. The full variable domain, completed using reference TRBV18 and TRBJ1-5, is NAGVMQNPRHLVRRRGQEARLRCSPMKGHSHVYWYRQLPEEGLKFMVYLQKENIIDESGMPKERFSAEFPKEGPSILRIQQVVRGDSAAYFCASSSRQGNNQPQHFGDGTRLSIL.

The chain is built from TRBV6-5 and TRBJ1-1; the match to TRBD1 covers 7 bases. J gave up 1 base and V 0 bases, and 2 bases lay outside the gene matches. The CDR3 spans 15 residues. Germline CDR1 and CDR2: MNHEY and SVGAGI. CDR3 in amino acids: CASSYSQGPNTEAFF. CDR3 DNA: TGTGCCAGCAGTTACTCACAGGGGCCGAACACTGAAGCTTTCTTT.

The J gene is TRBJ2-2, the V gene TRBV5-1; 8 nucleotides align to TRBD1. After removal of 4 bases from V and 2 bases from J, the junction contained 4 bases not matched to a gene. Germline values: CDR1 SGHRS, CDR2 YFSETQ. The CDR3 runs to 15 residues. This CDR3 reads CASSQGASNTGELFF. The CDR3 DNA reads TGCGCCAGCAGCCAGGGGGCATCCAACACCGGGGAGCTGTTTTTT.

This chain connects TRBV7-2 to TRBJ1-2; maybe TRBD1 (5 bases). Germline CDR1 and CDR2: SGHTA and FQGNSA. The germline V and J ends were trimmed by 2 bases and 12 bases, with 16 bases remaining between them. CDR3 length: 13 residues. The CDR3 spells CASSLRFQGVNTF. In nucleotides, the CDR3 is TGTGCCAGCAGCTTACGGTTCCAGGGCGTTAACACCTTC.